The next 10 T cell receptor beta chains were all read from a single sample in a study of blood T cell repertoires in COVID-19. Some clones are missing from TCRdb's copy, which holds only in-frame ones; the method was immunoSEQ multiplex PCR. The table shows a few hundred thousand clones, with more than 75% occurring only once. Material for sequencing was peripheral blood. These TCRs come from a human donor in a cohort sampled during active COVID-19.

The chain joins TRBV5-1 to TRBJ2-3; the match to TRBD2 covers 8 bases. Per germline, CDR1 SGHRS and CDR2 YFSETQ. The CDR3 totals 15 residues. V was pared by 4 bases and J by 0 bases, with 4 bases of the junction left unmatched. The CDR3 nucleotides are TGCGCCAGCAGCATTACTAGCGGTAGCACAGATACGCAGTATTTT. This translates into CASSITSGSTDTQYF.

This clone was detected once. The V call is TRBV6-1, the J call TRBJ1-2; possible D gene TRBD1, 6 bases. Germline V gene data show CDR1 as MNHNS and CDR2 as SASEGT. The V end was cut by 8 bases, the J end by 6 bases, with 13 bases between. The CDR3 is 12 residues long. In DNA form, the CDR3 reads TGTGCCAGCTTTACAAACAGGGATGGCTACACCTTC. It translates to CASFTNRDGYTF.

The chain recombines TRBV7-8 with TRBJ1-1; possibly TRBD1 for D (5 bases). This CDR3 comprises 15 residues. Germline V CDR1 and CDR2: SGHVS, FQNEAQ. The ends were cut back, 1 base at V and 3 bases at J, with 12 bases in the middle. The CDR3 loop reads CASSLGGLRDTEAFF. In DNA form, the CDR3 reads TGTGCCAGCAGCTTAGGGGGCCTAAGGGACACTGAAGCTTTCTTT. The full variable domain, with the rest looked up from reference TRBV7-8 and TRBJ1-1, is GAGVSQSPRYKVAKRGQDVALRCDPISGHVSLFWYQQALGQGPEFLTYFQNEAQLDKSGLPSDRFFAERPEGSVSTLKIQRTQQEDSAVYLCASSLGGLRDTEAFFGQGTRLTVV.

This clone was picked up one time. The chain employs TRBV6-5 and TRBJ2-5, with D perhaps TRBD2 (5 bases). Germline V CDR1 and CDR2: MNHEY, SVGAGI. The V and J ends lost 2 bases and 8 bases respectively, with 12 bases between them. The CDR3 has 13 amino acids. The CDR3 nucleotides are TGTGCCAGCAGTTACGGTACCGGGGAAACCCAGTACTTC. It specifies CASSYGTGETQYF.

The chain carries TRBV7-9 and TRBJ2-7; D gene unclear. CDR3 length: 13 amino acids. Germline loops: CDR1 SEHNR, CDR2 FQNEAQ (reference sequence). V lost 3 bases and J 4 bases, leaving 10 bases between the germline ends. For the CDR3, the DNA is TGTGCCAGCAGCTTGGAACTACGATACGAGCAGTACTTC. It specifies CASSLELRYEQYF. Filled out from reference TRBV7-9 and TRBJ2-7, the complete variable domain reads DTGVSQNPRHKITKRGQNVTFRCDPISEHNRLYWYRQTLGQGPEFLTYFQNEAQLEKSRLLSDRFSAERPKGSFSTLEIQRTEQGDSAMYLCASSLELRYEQYFGPGTRLTVT.

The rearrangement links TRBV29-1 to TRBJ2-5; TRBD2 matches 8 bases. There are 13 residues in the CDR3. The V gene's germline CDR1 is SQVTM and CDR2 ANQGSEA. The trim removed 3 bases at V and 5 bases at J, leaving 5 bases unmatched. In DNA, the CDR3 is TGCAGCGTTGAGTATTTAGCGGGGGAGACCCAGTACTTC. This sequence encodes CSVEYLAGETQYF.

Here the CDR3 reads CASSPGPVGNSPLHF. The CDR3 nucleotides read TGTGCCAGCAGCCCCGGCCCGGTCGGGAATTCACCCCTCCACTTT. The chain joins TRBV9 to TRBJ1-6; D not certain. The CDR3 is 15 residues long. The germline V gene has CDR1 SGDLS and CDR2 YYNGEE. Trimming took 4 bases from V and 7 from J, leaving 15 bases between them.

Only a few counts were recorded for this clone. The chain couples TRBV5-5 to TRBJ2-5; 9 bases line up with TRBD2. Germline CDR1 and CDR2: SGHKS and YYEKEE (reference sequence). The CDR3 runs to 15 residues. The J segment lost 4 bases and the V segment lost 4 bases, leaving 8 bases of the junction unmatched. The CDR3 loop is CASSRIAGAGETQYF. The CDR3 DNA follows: TGTGCCAGCAGCAGGATAGCGGGGGCGGGAGAGACCCAGTACTTC. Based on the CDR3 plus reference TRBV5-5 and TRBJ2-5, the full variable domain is DAGVTQSPTHLIKTRGQQVTLRCSPISGHKSVSWYQQVLGQGPQFIFQYYEKEERGRGNFPDRFSARQFPNYSSELNVNALLLGDSALYLCASSRIAGAGETQYFGPGTRLLVL.

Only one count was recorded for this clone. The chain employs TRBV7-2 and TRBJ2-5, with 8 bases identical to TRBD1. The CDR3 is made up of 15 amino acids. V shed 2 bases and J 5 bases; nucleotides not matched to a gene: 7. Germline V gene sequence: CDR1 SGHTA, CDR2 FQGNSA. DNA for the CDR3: TGTGCCAGCAGCTTAAACCAGGGGGCAGTTGAGACCCAGTACTTC. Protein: CASSLNQGAVETQYF.

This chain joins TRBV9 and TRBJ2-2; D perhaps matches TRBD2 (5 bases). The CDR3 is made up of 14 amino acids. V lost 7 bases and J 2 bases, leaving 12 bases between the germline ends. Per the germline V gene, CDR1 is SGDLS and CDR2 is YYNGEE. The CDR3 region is CASARAVNTGELFF. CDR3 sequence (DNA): TGTGCCAGCGCGAGAGCGGTAAACACCGGGGAGCTGTTTTTT.